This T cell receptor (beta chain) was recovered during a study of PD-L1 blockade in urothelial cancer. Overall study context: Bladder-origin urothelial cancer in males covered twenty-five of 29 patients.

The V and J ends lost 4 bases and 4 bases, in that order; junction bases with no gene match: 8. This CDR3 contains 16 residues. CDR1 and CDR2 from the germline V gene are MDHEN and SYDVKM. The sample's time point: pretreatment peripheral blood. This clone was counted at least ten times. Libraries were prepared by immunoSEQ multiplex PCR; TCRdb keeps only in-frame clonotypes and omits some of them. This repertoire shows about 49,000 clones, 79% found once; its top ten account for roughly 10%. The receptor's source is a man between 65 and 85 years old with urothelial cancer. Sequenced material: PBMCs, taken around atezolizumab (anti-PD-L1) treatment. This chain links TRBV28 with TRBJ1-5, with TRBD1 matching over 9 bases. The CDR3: CASSSLPGTGNQPQHF. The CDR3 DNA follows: TGTGCCAGCAGTTCTTTACCCGGGACAGGGAATCAGCCCCAGCATTTT. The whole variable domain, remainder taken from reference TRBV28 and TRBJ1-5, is DVKVTQSSRYLVKRTGEKVFLECVQDMDHENMFWYRQDPGLGLRLIYFSYDVKMKEKGDIPEGYSVSREKKERFSLILESASTNQTSMYLCASSSLPGTGNQPQHFGDGTRLSIL.